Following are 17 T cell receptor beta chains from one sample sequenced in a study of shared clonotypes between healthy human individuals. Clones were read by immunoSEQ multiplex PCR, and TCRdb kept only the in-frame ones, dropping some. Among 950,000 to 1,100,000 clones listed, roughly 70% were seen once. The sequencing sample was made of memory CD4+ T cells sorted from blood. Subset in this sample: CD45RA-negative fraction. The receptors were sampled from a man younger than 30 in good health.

The CDR3, as DNA: TGTGCCAGCAGTCGCCAGAGCTCCTACAATGAGCAGTTCTTC. Amino acids: CASSRQSSYNEQFF. The chain couples TRBV6-5 to TRBJ2-1; D not resolved. The V gene lost 5 bases and the J gene lost 0 bases, with 8 bases spanning the gap. The V gene's germline CDR1 is MNHEY and CDR2 SVGAGI. The CDR3 extends over 14 amino acids.

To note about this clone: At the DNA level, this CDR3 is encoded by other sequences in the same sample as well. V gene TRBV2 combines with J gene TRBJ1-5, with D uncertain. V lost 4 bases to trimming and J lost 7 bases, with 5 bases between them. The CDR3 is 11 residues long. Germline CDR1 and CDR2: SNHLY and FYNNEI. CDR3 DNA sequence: TGTGCCAGCAGTGTTGGCCAGCCCCAGCATTTT. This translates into CASSVGQPQHF.

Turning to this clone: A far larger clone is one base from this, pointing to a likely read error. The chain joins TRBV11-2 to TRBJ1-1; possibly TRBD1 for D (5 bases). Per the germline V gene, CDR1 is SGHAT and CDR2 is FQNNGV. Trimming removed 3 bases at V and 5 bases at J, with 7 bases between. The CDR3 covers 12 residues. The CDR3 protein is CASSFKGTEAFF. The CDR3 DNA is TGTGCCAGCAGCTTTAAGGGGACTGAAGCTTTCTTT.

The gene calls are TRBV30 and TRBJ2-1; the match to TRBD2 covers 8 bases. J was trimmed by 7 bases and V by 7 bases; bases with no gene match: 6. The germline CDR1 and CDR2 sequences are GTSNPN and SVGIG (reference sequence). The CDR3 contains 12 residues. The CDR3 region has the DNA TGTGCCTCCTCCGGGGGGGCGAATGAGCAGTTCTTC. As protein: CASSGGANEQFF.

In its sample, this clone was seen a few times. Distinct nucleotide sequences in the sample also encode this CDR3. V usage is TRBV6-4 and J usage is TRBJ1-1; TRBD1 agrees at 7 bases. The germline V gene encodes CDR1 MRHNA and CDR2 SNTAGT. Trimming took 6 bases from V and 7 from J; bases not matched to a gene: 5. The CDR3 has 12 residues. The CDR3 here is CASSDRAGEAFF. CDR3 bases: TGTGCCAGCAGCGACAGGGCCGGTGAAGCTTTCTTT.

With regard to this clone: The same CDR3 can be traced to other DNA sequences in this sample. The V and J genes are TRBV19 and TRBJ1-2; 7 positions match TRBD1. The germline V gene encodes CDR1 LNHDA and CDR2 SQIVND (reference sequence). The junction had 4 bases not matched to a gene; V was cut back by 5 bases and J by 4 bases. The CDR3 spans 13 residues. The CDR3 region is CASSRQGTYGYTF. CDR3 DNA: TGTGCCAGTAGTCGACAGGGAACCTATGGCTACACCTTC.

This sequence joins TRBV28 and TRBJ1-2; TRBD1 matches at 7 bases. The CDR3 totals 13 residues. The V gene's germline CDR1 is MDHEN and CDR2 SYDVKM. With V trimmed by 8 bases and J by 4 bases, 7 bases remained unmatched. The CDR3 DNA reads TGTGCCAGCCAACTGGACAGGACCTATGGCTACACCTTC. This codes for CASQLDRTYGYTF.

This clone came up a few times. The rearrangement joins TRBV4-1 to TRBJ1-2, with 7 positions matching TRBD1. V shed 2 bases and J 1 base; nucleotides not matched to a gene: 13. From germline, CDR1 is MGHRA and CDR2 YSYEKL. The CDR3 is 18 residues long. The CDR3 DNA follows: TGCGCCAGCAGCCAACCTACTTCCGGGACAGCGATTAACTATGGCTACACCTTC. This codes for CASSQPTSGTAINYGYTF.

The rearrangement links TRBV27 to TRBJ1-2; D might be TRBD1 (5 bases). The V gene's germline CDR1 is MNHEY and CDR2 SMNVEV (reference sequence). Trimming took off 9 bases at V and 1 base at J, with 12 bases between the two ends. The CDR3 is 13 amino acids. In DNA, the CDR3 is TGTGCCAGTTGTGGGGGAAATAACTATGGCTACACCTTC. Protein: CASCGGNNYGYTF.

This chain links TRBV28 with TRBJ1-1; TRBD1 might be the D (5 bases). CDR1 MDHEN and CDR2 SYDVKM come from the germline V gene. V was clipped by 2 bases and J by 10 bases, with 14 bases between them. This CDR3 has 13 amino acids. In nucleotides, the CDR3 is TGTGCCAGCAGTTTAAATAGGCAGGGCGCAGCTTTCTTT. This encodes CASSLNRQGAAFF.

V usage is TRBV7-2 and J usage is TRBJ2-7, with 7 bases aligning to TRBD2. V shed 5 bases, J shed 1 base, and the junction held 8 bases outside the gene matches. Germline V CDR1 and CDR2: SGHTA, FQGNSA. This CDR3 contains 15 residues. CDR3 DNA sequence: TGTGCCAGCAGCAGCCGGGCGGGGGTTTCCTACGAGCAGTACTTC. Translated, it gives CASSSRAGVSYEQYF.

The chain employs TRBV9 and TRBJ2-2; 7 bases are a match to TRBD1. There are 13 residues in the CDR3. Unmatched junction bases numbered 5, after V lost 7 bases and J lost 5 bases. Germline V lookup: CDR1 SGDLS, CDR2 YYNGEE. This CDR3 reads CASRKQGTGELFF. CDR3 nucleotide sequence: TGTGCCAGCCGAAAACAGGGGACCGGGGAGCTGTTTTTT.

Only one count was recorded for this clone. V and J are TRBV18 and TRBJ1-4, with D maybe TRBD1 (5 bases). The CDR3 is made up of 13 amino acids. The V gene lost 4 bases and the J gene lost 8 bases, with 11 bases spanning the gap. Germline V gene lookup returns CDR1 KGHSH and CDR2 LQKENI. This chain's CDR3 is CASSRNDREKLFF. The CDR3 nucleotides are TGTGCCAGCTCACGAAACGACAGAGAAAAACTGTTTTTT.

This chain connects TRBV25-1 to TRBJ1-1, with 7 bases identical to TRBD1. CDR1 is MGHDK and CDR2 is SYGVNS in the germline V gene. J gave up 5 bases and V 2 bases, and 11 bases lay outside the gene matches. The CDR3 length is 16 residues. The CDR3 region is CASSEGARQGRTEAFF. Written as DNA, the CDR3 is TGTGCCAGCAGTGAAGGTGCCCGACAGGGAAGGACTGAAGCTTTCTTT.

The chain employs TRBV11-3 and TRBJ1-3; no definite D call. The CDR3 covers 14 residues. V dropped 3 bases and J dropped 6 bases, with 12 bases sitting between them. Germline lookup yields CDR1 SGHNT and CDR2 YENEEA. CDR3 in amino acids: CASSLGRNPNTIYF. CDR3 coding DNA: TGTGCCAGCAGCTTGGGCAGGAACCCAAACACCATATATTTT.

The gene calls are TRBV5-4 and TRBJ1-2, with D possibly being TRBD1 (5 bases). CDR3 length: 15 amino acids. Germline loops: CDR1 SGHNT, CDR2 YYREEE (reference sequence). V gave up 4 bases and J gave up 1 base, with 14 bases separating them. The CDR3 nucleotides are TGTGCCAGCAGCCTCACGGGGGGGAGTAACTATGGCTACACCTTC. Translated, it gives CASSLTGGSNYGYTF.

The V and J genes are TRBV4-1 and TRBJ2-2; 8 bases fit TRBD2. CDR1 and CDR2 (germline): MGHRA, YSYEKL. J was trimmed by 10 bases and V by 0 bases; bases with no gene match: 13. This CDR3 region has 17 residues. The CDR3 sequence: CASSQDAGAGVREELFF. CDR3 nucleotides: TGCGCCAGCAGCCAAGATGCGGGAGCGGGAGTCAGAGAGGAGCTGTTTTTT.